Following are 23 T cell receptor beta chains from one sample sequenced in a study of cytomegalovirus exposure and HLA in healthy donors (dated by TCRdb to between 2016 and 2019). To prepare the library, the immunoSEQ multiplex PCR assay was applied. The multiplex PCR relied on a mix of 60 forward primers for TCR Vbeta segments and 13 reverse primers for TCR Jbeta segments. In TCRdb, the immuneACCESS table is reduced to in-frame sequences with V and J assigned. These tables do not hold every clone; where another copy was compared, an unresolved V gene accounts for under half, and the others remain unexplained. Within this sample are 150,000 to 250,000 clones, with around 80% of them counted one time only. The ten largest make up about 1.9% of the sample. What was sequenced was PBMCs. The receptor source for this set is a man aged 25 to 40 in good health and CMV-seronegative.

This clone was counted once. This sequence joins TRBV19 and TRBJ2-7; 11 bases map to TRBD1. Trimming at V came to 4 bases and at J to 5 bases, leaving 10 bases not matched to a gene. CDR3 length: 16 amino acids. Germline CDR1 reads LNHDA; CDR2 reads SQIVND (reference sequence). CDR3 bases: TGTGCCAGTAGTAGACGAGGACAGGGGGCGCGCCACGAGCAGTACTTC. This encodes CASSRRGQGARHEQYF.

The chain is built from TRBV28 and TRBJ2-2; D gene ambiguous. V shed 7 bases and J shed 2 bases, with 11 bases lying between them. Germline V lookup: CDR1 MDHEN, CDR2 SYDVKM. This CDR3 has 14 residues. The CDR3 sequence: CASTISRNTGELFF. DNA for the CDR3: TGTGCCAGCACCATCTCCAGAAACACCGGGGAGCTGTTTTTT.

The chain uses TRBV9 and TRBJ2-1; 8 bases align to TRBD2. In germline, CDR1 is SGDLS, CDR2 YYNGEE. CDR3 length: 11 residues. The ends lost 2 bases at V and 13 bases at J; junction bases unmatched: 2. CDR3 sequence (DNA): TGTGCCAGCAGCGTCGGACTAGCTCAGTTCTTC. Protein: CASSVGLAQFF.

CDR3 nucleotides: TGTGCCACCAGCAGCGGACAGTCCAATCAGCCCCAGCATTTT. Amino acids: CATSSGQSNQPQHF. The chain couples TRBV15 to TRBJ1-5; perhaps TRBD1 as D (6 bases). CDR1 is LNHNV and CDR2 is YYDKDF in the germline V gene (reference sequence). V shed 3 bases and J shed 3 bases, with 9 bases lying between them. The CDR3 is 14 amino acids.

The chain combines TRBV5-1 with TRBJ2-5; 9 bases match TRBD2. The ends lost 0 bases at V and 2 bases at J; junction bases unmatched: 5. CDR3 length equals 16 residues. Germline loops: CDR1 SGHRS, CDR2 YFSETQ. CDR3 nucleotide sequence: TGCGCCAGCAGCTTGGGAGCTAGCGGGGTACAAGAGACCCAGTACTTC. It is translated as CASSLGASGVQETQYF.

This clone has more than one count but fewer than ten. The rearrangement uses TRBV6-6 and TRBJ2-7; 9 nucleotides match TRBD1. Trimming cost V 4 bases and J 7 bases; bases outside gene matches: 14. CDR1 and CDR2 (germline): MNHNY, SVGAGI (reference sequence). CDR3 length: 16 amino acids. Here the CDR3 DNA reads TGTGCCAGCAGTTCCCACTTAGGACAGGGGTCGGGGGAGCAGTACTTC. Residues: CASSSHLGQGSGEQYF.

The J gene is TRBJ1-1, the V gene TRBV5-6, with D perhaps TRBD1 (6 bases). The CDR3 has 16 residues. Germline values: CDR1 SGHDT, CDR2 YYEEEE. Between the trimmed V and J ends, which lost 2 bases and 0 bases, there was a span of 14 bases. The CDR3 nucleotides read TGTGCCAGCAGCTTCCCTCTTGGGGGCTTGAACACTGAAGCTTTCTTT. It specifies CASSFPLGGLNTEAFF.

This chain connects TRBV6-6 to TRBJ2-7, with TRBD1 matching over 12 bases. J gave up 7 bases and V 2 bases, and 3 bases lay outside the gene matches. This CDR3 region has 14 residues. CDR1 and CDR2 (germline): MNHNY, SVGAGI (reference sequence). In nucleotides, the CDR3 is TGTGCCAGCAGTTACGGGACAGGGGGCCTGGAGCAGTACTTC. This sequence encodes CASSYGTGGLEQYF.

The gene calls are TRBV7-3 and TRBJ1-2; 9 nucleotides agree with TRBD1. Germline CDR1 SGHTA, CDR2 FQGTGA. The CDR3 sequence is 16 residues long. V trimming: 0 bases; J trimming: 4 bases; junction bases outside the gene matches: 6. The CDR3 loop is CASSLTVPGQGYGYTF. In nucleotides, the CDR3 is TGTGCCAGCAGCTTAACGGTTCCGGGACAGGGCTATGGCTACACCTTC.

The chain carries TRBV7-3 and TRBJ2-2, with 10 bases that match TRBD2. The CDR3 runs to 19 residues. The V segment lost 5 bases and the J segment 1 base; nucleotides outside the gene matches: 13. Germline V lookup: CDR1 SGHTA, CDR2 FQGTGA. The CDR3: CASSPFPGTSDQNTGELFF. CDR3 nucleotides: TGTGCCAGCAGCCCCTTCCCCGGGACTAGCGATCAGAACACCGGGGAGCTGTTTTTT.

J is TRBJ2-5 and V is TRBV5-1, with TRBD2 matching 10 bases. CDR1 is SGHRS, CDR2 YFSETQ, per germline. The CDR3 runs to 14 residues. Trimming removed 0 bases from V and 9 bases from J; junction bases left unmatched: 5. DNA of the CDR3: TGCGCCAGCAGCTTGGAGGGACTAGCGACCGCCCAGTACTTC. It is translated as CASSLEGLATAQYF.

The genes are TRBV21-1 and TRBJ2-7; the tabulated D call, TRBD1, remains unverified against the DNA. TRBV21-1 is tagged as a pseudogene. The CDR3 spans 15 residues. The CDR3 bases are TGTGCCAGCAGCAAAGAAGACAGGGGGTCCTACGAGCAGTACTTC. It specifies CASSKEDRGSYEQYF.

The gene calls are TRBV5-1 and TRBJ1-1; 7 nucleotides match TRBD1. Germline V gene data show CDR1 as SGHRS and CDR2 as YFSETQ. CDR3 size: 14 residues. Germline trimming cut 4 bases from V and 3 bases from J; bases unmatched to any gene: 6. The CDR3 spells CASSRQGIDTEAFF. CDR3 sequence (DNA): TGCGCCAGCAGCCGACAGGGTATAGACACTGAAGCTTTCTTT.

This clone was picked up one time. The V and J genes are TRBV7-3 and TRBJ1-5; TRBD1 might be the D (5 bases). Germline assignment: CDR1 SGHTA and CDR2 FQGTGA. Trimming took 0 bases from V and 5 from J, leaving 8 bases between them. This CDR3 spans 14 amino acids. The CDR3 loop reads CASSLTGAYQPQHF. Written as DNA, the CDR3 is TGTGCCAGCAGCTTAACTGGGGCGTATCAGCCCCAGCATTTT.

The chain uses TRBV18 and TRBJ1-4; 8 bases fit TRBD1. Germline V lookup: CDR1 KGHSH, CDR2 LQKENI. This CDR3 has 16 amino acids. Trimming removed 4 bases from V and 7 bases from J; junction bases left unmatched: 11. CDR3 loop: CASSRGATGVGEKLFF. In DNA, the CDR3 is TGTGCCAGCTCACGTGGGGCGACAGGGGTTGGTGAAAAACTGTTTTTT.

This chain links TRBV6-4 with TRBJ2-3; 11 positions match TRBD2. Germline V gene lookup returns CDR1 MRHNA and CDR2 SNTAGT. This CDR3 has 15 amino acids. V shed 5 bases, J shed 4 bases, and the junction held 5 bases outside the gene matches. The CDR3 region has the DNA TGTGCCAGCAGTACCACTAGCGGGAGCGCAGATACGCAGTATTTT. This sequence encodes CASSTTSGSADTQYF.

This chain joins TRBV5-4 and TRBJ2-5; TRBD2 agrees at 16 bases. The CDR3 sequence is 17 residues long. V was pared by 3 bases and J by 6 bases, with 8 bases of the junction left unmatched. Germline CDR1 and CDR2: SGHNT and YYREEE (reference sequence). CDR3: CASSWGLAGGPIQTQYF. Here the CDR3 DNA reads TGTGCCAGCAGCTGGGGACTAGCGGGAGGGCCTATCCAGACCCAGTACTTC.

V and J are TRBV7-6 and TRBJ2-1; 9 bases agree with TRBD1. The junction had 7 bases not matched to a gene; V was cut back by 7 bases and J by 9 bases. The CDR3 runs to 13 residues. CDR1 is SGHVS and CDR2 is FNYEAQ in the germline V gene. The chain's CDR3 is CASTLTGGSEQFF. DNA of the CDR3: TGTGCCAGCACCCTAACAGGGGGCAGTGAGCAGTTCTTC. Using reference TRBV7-6 and TRBJ2-1 for the parts outside the CDR3, the full variable domain is GAGVSQSPRYKVTKRGQDVALRCDPISGHVSLYWYRQALGQGPEFLTYFNYEAQQDKSGLPNDRFSAERPEGSISTLTIQRTEQRDSAMYRCASTLTGGSEQFFGPGTRLTVL.

This chain uses TRBV6-6 with TRBJ1-5, with D unresolved. Per germline, CDR1 MNHNY and CDR2 SVGAGI (reference sequence). The CDR3 has 16 amino acids. V lost 2 bases and J lost 6, with 17 bases in between. Here the CDR3 reads CASSYPTDKIGQPQHF. The DNA for the CDR3 is TGTGCCAGCAGTTACCCCACTGATAAGATTGGTCAGCCCCAGCATTTT.

V and J are TRBV7-9 and TRBJ1-6; D remains unclear. The V end lost 3 bases, the J end lost 7 bases, and 16 bases lay between the germline ends. The CDR3 is made up of 16 amino acids. In germline, CDR1 is SEHNR, CDR2 FQNEAQ (reference sequence). DNA of the CDR3: TGTGCCAGCAGCTTGGGAGAAGGAGTTGGAAATTCACCCCTCCACTTT. Its translation is CASSLGEGVGNSPLHF. Full variable domain (missing parts from reference TRBV7-9 and TRBJ1-6): DTGVSQNPRHKITKRGQNVTFRCDPISEHNRLYWYRQTLGQGPEFLTYFQNEAQLEKSRLLSDRFSAERPKGSFSTLEIQRTEQGDSAMYLCASSLGEGVGNSPLHFGNGTRLTVT.

The V and J genes are TRBV28 and TRBJ2-7; 7 nucleotides align to TRBD2. With V trimmed by 5 bases and J by 0 bases, 4 bases remained unmatched. Germline V gives CDR1 MDHEN, CDR2 SYDVKM. This CDR3 is 14 amino acids long. The DNA for the CDR3 is TGTGCCAGCAGTCTTAGCGGGTCCTCCTACGAGCAGTACTTC. The encoded protein is CASSLSGSSYEQYF.

The V and J genes are TRBV6-5 and TRBJ1-2; no clear D. The CDR3 loop spans 16 amino acids. With 1 base removed from V and 6 bases from J, the gap between germline ends came to 18 bases. Per germline, CDR1 MNHEY and CDR2 SVGAGI. CDR3 region: CASSYLPSGYDNGYTF. The CDR3 DNA reads as TGTGCCAGCAGTTACTTGCCTTCCGGATACGACAATGGCTACACCTTC.

V is TRBV5-4 and J is TRBJ2-7; 8 bases line up with TRBD1. The length of the CDR3 is 15 residues. Losses at the gene ends were 0 bases for V and 2 bases for J; bases not matched to a gene: 4. In germline, CDR1 is SGHNT, CDR2 YYREEE (reference sequence). The CDR3 protein is CASSLGRTGTYEQYF. In DNA form, the CDR3 reads TGTGCCAGCAGCTTGGGAAGGACAGGGACCTACGAGCAGTACTTC.